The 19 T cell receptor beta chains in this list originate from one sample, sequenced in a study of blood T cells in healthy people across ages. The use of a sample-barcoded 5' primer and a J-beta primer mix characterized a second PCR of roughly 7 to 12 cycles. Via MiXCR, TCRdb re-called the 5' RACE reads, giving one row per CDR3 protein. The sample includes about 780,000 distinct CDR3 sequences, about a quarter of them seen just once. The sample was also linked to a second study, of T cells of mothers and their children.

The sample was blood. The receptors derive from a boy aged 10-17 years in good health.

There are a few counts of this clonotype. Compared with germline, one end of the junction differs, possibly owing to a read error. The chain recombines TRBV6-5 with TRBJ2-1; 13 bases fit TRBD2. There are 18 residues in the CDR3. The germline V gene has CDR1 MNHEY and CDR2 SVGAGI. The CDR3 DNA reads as TGTGCCAGCGGTTACGGGGTCCCCCTGGGACTAGCGGGGAATGAGCAGTTCTTC. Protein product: CASGYGVPLGLAGNEQFF.

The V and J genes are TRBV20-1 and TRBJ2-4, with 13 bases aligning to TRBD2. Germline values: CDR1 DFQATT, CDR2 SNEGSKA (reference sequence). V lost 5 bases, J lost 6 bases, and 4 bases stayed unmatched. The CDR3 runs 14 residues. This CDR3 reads CSARLAGGGNIQYF. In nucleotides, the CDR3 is TGCAGTGCTCGACTAGCGGGGGGAGGAAACATTCAGTACTTC.

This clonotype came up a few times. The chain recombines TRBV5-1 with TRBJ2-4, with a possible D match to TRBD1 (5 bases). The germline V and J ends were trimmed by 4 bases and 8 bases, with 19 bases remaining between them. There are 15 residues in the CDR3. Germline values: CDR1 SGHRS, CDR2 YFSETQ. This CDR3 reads CASSAQASVGDIQYF. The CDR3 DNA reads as TGCGCCAGCAGCGCCCAGGCATCGGTAGGGGACATTCAGTACTTC.

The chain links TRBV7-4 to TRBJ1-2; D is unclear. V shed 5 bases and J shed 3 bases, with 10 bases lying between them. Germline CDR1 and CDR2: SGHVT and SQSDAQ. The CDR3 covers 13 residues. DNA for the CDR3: TGTGCCAGCAGCGGAAATGTGGACTATGGCTACACCTTC. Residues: CASSGNVDYGYTF.

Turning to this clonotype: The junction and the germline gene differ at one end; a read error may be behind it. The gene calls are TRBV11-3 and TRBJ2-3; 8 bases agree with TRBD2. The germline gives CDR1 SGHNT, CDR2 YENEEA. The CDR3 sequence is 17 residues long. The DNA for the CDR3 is TGTGCCAGCAGCATAGAATCCGGGACTAGAGACACAGATACGCAGTATTTT. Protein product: CASSIESGTRDTDTQYF. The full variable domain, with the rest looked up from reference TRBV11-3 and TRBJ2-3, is EAGVVQSPRYKIIEKKQPVAFWCNPISGHNTLYWYLQNLGQGPELLIRYENEEAVDDSQLPKDRFSAERLKGVDSTLKIQPAELGDSAVYLCASSIESGTRDTDTQYFGPGTRLTVL.

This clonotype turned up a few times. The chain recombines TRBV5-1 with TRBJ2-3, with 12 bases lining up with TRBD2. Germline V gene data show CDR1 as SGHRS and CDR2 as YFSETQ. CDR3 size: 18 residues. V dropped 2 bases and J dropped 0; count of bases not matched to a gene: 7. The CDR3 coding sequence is TGCGCCAGCAGCTTTGGATCTAGCGGGGGGGCCAGCACAGATACGCAGTATTTT. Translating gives CASSFGSSGGASTDTQYF. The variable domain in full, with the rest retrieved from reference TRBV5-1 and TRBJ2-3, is KAGVTQTPRYLIKTRGQQVTLSCSPISGHRSVSWYQQTPGQGLQFLFEYFSETQRNKGNFPGRFSGRQFSNSRSEMNVSTLELGDSALYLCASSFGSSGGASTDTQYFGPGTRLTVL.

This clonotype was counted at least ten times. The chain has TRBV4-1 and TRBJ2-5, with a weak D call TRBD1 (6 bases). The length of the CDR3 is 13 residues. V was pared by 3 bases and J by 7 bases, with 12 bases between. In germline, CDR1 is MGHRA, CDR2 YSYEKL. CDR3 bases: TGCGCCAGCAGCCAGACAGGCTTGGGGACCCAGTACTTC. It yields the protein CASSQTGLGTQYF.

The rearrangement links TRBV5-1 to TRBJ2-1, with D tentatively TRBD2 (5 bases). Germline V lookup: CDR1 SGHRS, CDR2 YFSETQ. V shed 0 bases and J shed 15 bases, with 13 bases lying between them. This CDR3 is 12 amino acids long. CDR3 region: CASSLDFSAGFF. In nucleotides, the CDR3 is TGCGCCAGCAGCTTGGATTTTTCGGCGGGGTTCTTC.

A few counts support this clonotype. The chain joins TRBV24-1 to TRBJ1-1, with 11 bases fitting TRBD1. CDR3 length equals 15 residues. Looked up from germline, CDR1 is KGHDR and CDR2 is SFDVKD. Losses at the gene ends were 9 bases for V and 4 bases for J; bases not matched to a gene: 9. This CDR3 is CATRGQGARGTEAFF. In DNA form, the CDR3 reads TGTGCCACCCGCGGACAGGGGGCAAGGGGCACTGAAGCTTTCTTT.

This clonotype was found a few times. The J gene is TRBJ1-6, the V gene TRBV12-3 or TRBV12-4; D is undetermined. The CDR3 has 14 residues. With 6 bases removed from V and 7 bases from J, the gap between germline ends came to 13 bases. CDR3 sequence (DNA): TGTGCCAGCAGCCTCTCGCAGACGAATTCACCCCTCCACTTT. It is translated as CASSLSQTNSPLHF.

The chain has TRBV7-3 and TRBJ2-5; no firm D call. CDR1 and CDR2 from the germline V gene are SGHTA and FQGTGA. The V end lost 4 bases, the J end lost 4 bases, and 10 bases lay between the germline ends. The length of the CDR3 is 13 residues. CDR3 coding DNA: TGTGCCAGCAGCTCTCTGGACGGAGAGACCCAGTACTTC. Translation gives CASSSLDGETQYF.

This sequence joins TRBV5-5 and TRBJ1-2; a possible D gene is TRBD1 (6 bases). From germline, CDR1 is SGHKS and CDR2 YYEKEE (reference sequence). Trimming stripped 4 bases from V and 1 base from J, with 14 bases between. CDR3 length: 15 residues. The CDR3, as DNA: TGTGCCAGCAGCCCGGCCACGGACAGTAACTATGGCTACACCTTC. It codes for CASSPATDSNYGYTF.

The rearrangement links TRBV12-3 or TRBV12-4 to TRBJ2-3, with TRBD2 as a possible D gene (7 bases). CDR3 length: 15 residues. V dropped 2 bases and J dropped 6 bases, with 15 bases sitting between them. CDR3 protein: CASSLTGGVQDTQYF. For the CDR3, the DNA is TGTGCCAGCAGTTTAACGGGGGGCGTTCAGGATACGCAGTATTTT.

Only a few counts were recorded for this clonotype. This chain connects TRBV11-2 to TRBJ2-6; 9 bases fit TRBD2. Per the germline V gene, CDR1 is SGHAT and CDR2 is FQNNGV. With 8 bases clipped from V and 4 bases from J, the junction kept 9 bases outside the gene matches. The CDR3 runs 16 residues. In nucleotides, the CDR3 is TGTGCCAGCTCAGCGGGGGGACTGATGGGGGCCAACGTCCTGACTTTC. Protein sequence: CASSAGGLMGANVLTF.

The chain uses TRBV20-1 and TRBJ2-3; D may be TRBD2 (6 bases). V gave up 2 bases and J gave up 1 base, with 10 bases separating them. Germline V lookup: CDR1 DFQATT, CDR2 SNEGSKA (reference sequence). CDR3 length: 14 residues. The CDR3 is CSARPSAGTDTQYF. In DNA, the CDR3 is TGCAGTGCTAGACCTAGCGCGGGCACAGATACGCAGTATTTT.

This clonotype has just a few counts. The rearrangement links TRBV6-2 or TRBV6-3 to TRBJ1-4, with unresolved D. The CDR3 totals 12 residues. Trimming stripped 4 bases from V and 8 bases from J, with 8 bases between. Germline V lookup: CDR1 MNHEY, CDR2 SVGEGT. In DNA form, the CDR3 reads TGTGCCAGCAGTTCCTCCAGGGAAAAACTGTTTTTT. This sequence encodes CASSSSREKLFF.

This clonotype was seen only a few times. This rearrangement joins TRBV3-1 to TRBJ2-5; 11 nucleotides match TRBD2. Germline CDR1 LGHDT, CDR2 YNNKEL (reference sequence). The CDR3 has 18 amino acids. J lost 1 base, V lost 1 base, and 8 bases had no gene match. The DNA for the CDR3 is TGTGCCAGCAGCCAAGTGATTACTAGCGGGGGCCTCCAAGAGACCCAGTACTTC. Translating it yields CASSQVITSGGLQETQYF.

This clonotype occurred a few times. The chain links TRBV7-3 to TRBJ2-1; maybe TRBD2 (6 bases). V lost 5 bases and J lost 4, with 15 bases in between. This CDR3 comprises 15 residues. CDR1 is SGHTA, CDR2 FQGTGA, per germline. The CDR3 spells CASSRHGGGYNEQFF. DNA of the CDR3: TGTGCCAGCAGCCGCCACGGGGGTGGGTACAATGAGCAGTTCTTC.

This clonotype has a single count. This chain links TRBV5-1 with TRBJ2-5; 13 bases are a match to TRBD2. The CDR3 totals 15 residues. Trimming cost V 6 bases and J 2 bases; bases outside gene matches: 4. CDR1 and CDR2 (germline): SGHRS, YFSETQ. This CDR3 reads CASNVGLAGQETQYF. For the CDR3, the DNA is TGCGCCAGCAATGTGGGACTAGCGGGGCAAGAGACCCAGTACTTC.